This entry lists 16 T cell receptor beta chains sequenced from one sample in a study of CD8+CD57+ T cells in acquired aplastic anemia. All patients picked for sequencing had shown, by flow cytometry, an expansion of CD8+CD57+ cells. The study profiled TCR beta VDJ and CDR3 using genomic DNA as template. Using its own MiXCR run on the reads, TCRdb lists one record per CDR3 protein. The data show about 180,000 distinct CDR3 sequences, less than 50% seen once. The sample taken for sequencing was sorted CD4+, CD8+, or CD8+CD57+ T cells (not recorded which) from PBMCs. The origin of the receptors is a human donor with aplastic anemia.

The V gene is TRBV20-1, the J gene TRBJ2-5, with unresolved D. The CDR3 runs 11 residues. Trimming removed 3 bases from V and 2 bases from J, with 4 bases in between. CDR1 and CDR2 from the germline V gene are DFQATT and SNEGSKA (reference sequence). CDR3 in amino acids: CSASRQETQYF. CDR3 bases: TGCAGTGCTAGCCGGCAAGAGACCCAGTACTTC.

The chain is built from TRBV7-9 and TRBJ2-7; D not resolved. CDR1 SEHNR and CDR2 FQNEAQ come from the germline V gene (reference sequence). The V gene lost 6 bases and the J gene lost 5 bases, with 11 bases spanning the gap. The CDR3 spans 12 residues. This CDR3 is CASRKEGDEQYF. The CDR3 bases are TGTGCCAGCAGGAAAGAAGGCGACGAGCAGTACTTC.

Concerning this clonotype itself: The junction differs from germline at one of its ends, possibly a read error. The J gene is TRBJ1-2, the V gene TRBV2; TRBD1 matches at 7 bases. This CDR3 spans 15 amino acids. Germline CDR1 SNHLY, CDR2 FYNNEI. CDR3 sequence (DNA): TGTGCCGGCAGTGCGGGGTCACAGGGGTATCATGGCTACACCTTC. This translates into CAGSAGSQGYHGYTF.

Many counts were recorded for this clonotype. J is TRBJ2-7 and V is TRBV20-1, with D perhaps matching TRBD2 (6 bases). The germline V gene encodes CDR1 DFQATT and CDR2 SNEGSKA (reference sequence). V lost 0 bases and J lost 2, with 26 bases in between. This CDR3 has 19 residues. Written as DNA, the CDR3 is TGCAGTGCTAGAGATCCAATCGTCGTCCGGATAGCGGAGCCCTACGAGCAGTACTTC. This encodes CSARDPIVVRIAEPYEQYF.

This clonotype was seen ten or more times. The chain uses TRBV11-3 and TRBJ2-7; 8 bases agree with TRBD2. This CDR3 is built from 15 residues. Germline V lookup: CDR1 SGHNT, CDR2 YENEEA. V shed 0 bases and J 6 bases; nucleotides not matched to a gene: 7. Written as DNA, the CDR3 is TGTGCCAGCAGCTTAGATCGGGTAGCGGGGACCGAGCAGTACTTC. Translation: CASSLDRVAGTEQYF.

This clonotype was detected only once. The V and J genes are TRBV11-2 and TRBJ2-7, with 13 bases aligning to TRBD2. The CDR3 has 19 residues. V dropped 4 bases and J dropped 6; count of bases not matched to a gene: 18. The germline V gene encodes CDR1 SGHAT and CDR2 FQNNGV. DNA for the CDR3: TGTGCCAGCAGCTCCAAGTCCGGGACTAGCGGGGCAAACTCCGTCGAGCAGTACTTC. Its protein product is CASSSKSGTSGANSVEQYF.

In its sample, this clonotype was seen many times. This chain joins TRBV29-1 and TRBJ2-7, with 11 bases matching TRBD1. The length of the CDR3 is 14 residues. Germline-derived CDR1 and CDR2 are SQVTM and ANQGSEA. The J segment lost 4 bases and the V segment lost 6 bases, leaving 8 bases of the junction unmatched. As DNA, the CDR3 is TGCAGCGTAGTAAGGGGACAGGGGGAGTACGAGCAGTACTTC. Its translation is CSVVRGQGEYEQYF.

This clonotype occurred many times. The chain uses TRBV18 and TRBJ1-5; D may be TRBD1 (5 bases). This CDR3 has 13 amino acids. V lost 2 bases, J lost 5 bases, and 7 bases lay in between. CDR1 KGHSH and CDR2 LQKENI come from the germline V gene. CDR3 nucleotides: TGTGCCAGCTCACCATCGGGGGATCAGCCCCAGCATTTT. It encodes CASSPSGDQPQHF.

This clonotype has only a few counts. The genes are TRBV18 and TRBJ1-1; a weak D match, TRBD1 (6 bases). V was cut by 1 base and J by 0 bases, with 18 bases left in between. CDR3 size: 18 residues. Looked up from germline, CDR1 is KGHSH and CDR2 is LQKENI. The CDR3 bases are TGTGCCAGCTCACCACTTAACGGGGGCAGAACAATGAACACTGAAGCTTTCTTT. It encodes CASSPLNGGRTMNTEAFF.

In this sample, this clonotype turned up once. This CDR3 reads CATSDYRETDTQYF. CDR3 sequence (DNA): TGTGCCACCAGTGATTACAGGGAGACAGATACGCAGTATTTT. The chain combines TRBV24-1 with TRBJ2-3; D perhaps matches TRBD1 (6 bases). CDR1 is KGHDR and CDR2 is SFDVKD in the germline V gene. This CDR3 is built from 14 residues. V lost 2 bases and J lost 3, with 8 bases in between.

This clonotype came up many times. CDR3 sequence: CASTETGVYGYTF. CDR3 coding DNA: TGTGCCAGCACCGAGACAGGGGTCTATGGCTACACCTTC. The chain combines TRBV6-1 with TRBJ1-2; 8 bases fit TRBD1. The CDR3 is 13 amino acids. Germline V gene sequence: CDR1 MNHNS, CDR2 SASEGT. V shed 7 bases, J shed 4 bases, and the junction held 5 bases outside the gene matches.

This clonotype was recorded a few times. This chain uses TRBV5-8 with TRBJ1-4, with a weak D call TRBD1 (5 bases). Germline loops: CDR1 SGHTS, CDR2 YDEGEE. CDR3 size: 15 residues. Trimming pared 0 bases from V and 2 bases from J, leaving 8 bases between. CDR3 sequence: CASSLESGTNEKLFF. The CDR3 region has the DNA TGTGCCAGCAGCTTGGAGTCAGGGACTAATGAAAAACTGTTTTTT.

This chain joins TRBV10-1 and TRBJ2-3; D remains unclear. V lost 0 bases and J 1 base, leaving 11 bases between the germline ends. The CDR3 is 16 residues long. Germline V lookup: CDR1 WNHNN, CDR2 SYGVQD (reference sequence). The CDR3 region has the DNA TGCGCCAGCAGTGAGTCGCGACACCTCCGCACAGATACGCAGTATTTT. Its protein product is CASSESRHLRTDTQYF.

The chain couples TRBV11-1 to TRBJ1-5; D ambiguous. Germline values: CDR1 SGHAT, CDR2 FQDESV (reference sequence). The germline V and J ends were trimmed by 1 base and 5 bases, with 18 bases remaining between them. The CDR3 length is 17 residues. CDR3 region: CASSLDSGNYEDQPQHF. In DNA form, the CDR3 reads TGTGCCAGCAGCTTAGATTCCGGGAACTATGAGGATCAGCCCCAGCATTTT.

This clonotype was picked up many times. The chain couples TRBV6-1 to TRBJ1-4, with 7 bases that match TRBD1. The CDR3 consists of 12 residues. J was trimmed by 7 bases and V by 5 bases; bases with no gene match: 1. Germline CDR1 reads MNHNS; CDR2 reads SASEGT. The CDR3 protein is CASSTGVEKLFF. In nucleotides, the CDR3 is TGTGCCAGCAGTACAGGGGTTGAAAAACTGTTTTTT.

The chain combines TRBV11-2 with TRBJ2-3; TRBD2 is a possible D gene (6 bases). Germline CDR1 reads SGHAT; CDR2 reads FQNNGV. The CDR3 consists of 15 residues. The germline V and J ends were trimmed by 1 base and 2 bases, with 10 bases remaining between them. For the CDR3, the DNA is TGTGCCAGCAGCTTAGTTGGAGGGGACACAGATACGCAGTATTTT. Its translation is CASSLVGGDTDTQYF.